The count of the clone carrying this T cell receptor beta chain is one. Its target is unknown. The data originate from a study of blood T cells in healthy people across ages. On the study more broadly: T cells yielded about one barcoded beta molecule per two cells through template switching. Whole-study findings and limits: A strong correlation between TCR beta diversity and naive T cell percentage was seen.

Then a second PCR, running roughly 6 to 12 cycles, was carried out with a sample-barcoded 5' primer and a J-beta primer mix. A template-switch adaptor with 12 random nucleotides tagged each cDNA molecule. In TCRdb, the 5' RACE reads were re-called with MiXCR into one record per CDR3 protein. The table shows some 1,800,000 distinct CDR3 sequences, with more than 35% occurring only once. Extracted total RNA amounted to at least 5.5 micrograms for each sample. This receptor was taken from a human donor in good health. Specimen: blood.

In DNA form, the CDR3 reads TGCGCCAGCGTCGGGGTTACGAACACCGGGGAGCTGTTTTTT. Translated, it gives CASVGVTNTGELFF. This chain joins TRBV5-1 and TRBJ2-2; weak D call: TRBD2 (5 bases). V lost 7 bases, J lost 0 bases, and 10 bases lay in between. The CDR3 has 14 amino acids. Germline V gives CDR1 SGHRS, CDR2 YFSETQ.